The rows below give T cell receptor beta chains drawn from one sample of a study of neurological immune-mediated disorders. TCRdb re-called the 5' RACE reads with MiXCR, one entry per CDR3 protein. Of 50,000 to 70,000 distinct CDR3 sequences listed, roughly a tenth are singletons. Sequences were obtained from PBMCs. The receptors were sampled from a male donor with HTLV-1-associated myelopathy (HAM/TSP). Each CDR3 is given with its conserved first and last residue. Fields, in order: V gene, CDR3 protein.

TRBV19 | CASSIGINRGNTEAFF
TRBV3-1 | CASSPPVPRAGELFF
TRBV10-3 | CAISSGTGVGTNEKLFF
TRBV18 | CASSPRDKFYEQYF
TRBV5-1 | CASSLGPGQGRNEQFF
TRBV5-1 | CASSFSESTDTQYF
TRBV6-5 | CASSPGTGGQETQYF
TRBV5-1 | CASTLDPGVNTEAFF
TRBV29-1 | CSVEAISGPGQSQETQYF
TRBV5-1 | CASSAGTGEQNEQFF
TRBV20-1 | CSVEGRDGQPQHF
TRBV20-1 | CSAPGINSYEQYF
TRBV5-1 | CASSPLGGVSQPQHF
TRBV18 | CASSPDRGYGNTIYF
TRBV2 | CASSISSYGGLRDEQYF
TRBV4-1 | CASSQGRNTEAFF
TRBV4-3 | CASSRNRQGSYEQYF
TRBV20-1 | CSASGRGVYEQYF
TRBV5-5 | CASSSRDGSSF
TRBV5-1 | CASSLAPGSYNEQFF
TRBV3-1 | CASSLGDPGSYEQYF